This T cell receptor (beta chain) was identified during a study of blood T cells in healthy people across ages (dated by TCRdb to between 2014 and 2017). About the study as a whole: Template switching captured roughly one uniquely barcoded TCR beta cDNA molecule per two T cells in model experiments. Age-related changes in TCR beta repertoire diversity were measured in the study by deep sequencing normalized with unique cDNA molecular identifiers. Donors were grouped into four age groups: young (average approximately 15 years), middle-aged (roughly 38), aged (around 60) and long-lived (approximately 78). To avoid experimental bias, donors of different ages were spread randomly across the sequencing lanes. Two additional independent replicas of 1 million unique cDNA reads from the same blood draw were analyzed for two donors (one aged 18 to 30 and one aged 80 or older). General study outcomes and caveats: Compared with the aged group, the long-lived group had more naive CD4+ T cells, fewer expanded clones and increased TCR diversity, a pattern suggesting age selection. Conclusive comparison of naive and antigen-experienced compartments was prevented by the profiling of bulk unsorted PBMCs. Estimates of total diversity from one million sequenced T cells were regarded as lower bounds and underestimates. Observed TCR beta diversity correlated strongly with the percentage of naive T cells measured by flow cytometry. Observed TCR beta diversity per million T cells fell roughly linearly with age, and a significant reduction was already apparent by age roughly 40. Because the CMV infection status of the donors was unknown, age-related changes in expanded clonotypes may potentially have been confounded.

Library construction relied on 5' RACE. The sample was run on an Illumina HiSeq 2500. A second PCR of roughly 7 to 12 cycles was run with a J-beta primer mix and a sample-barcoded 5' primer. Each TCR beta cDNA molecule received a unique molecular identifier from a template-switch 5' adaptor carrying 12 random nucleotides. At least 2.5 million CDR3-containing paired-end reads were obtained from each sample. All of the RNA was converted into first-strand cDNA using the Mint cDNA synthesis kit, with a TRBC-specific oligonucleotide serving as the primer. Following uracil-DNA glycosylase treatment, a first 18-cycle PCR with universal primers M1SS and BC2_uni_R was performed on all cDNA. The paper's processing steps were these. For normalization, 1 million high-quality reads were randomly selected from each sample, with every read carrying a distinct molecular identifier. Reads sharing molecular identifiers were discarded rather than binned into consensus sequences. MiTCR, set to a Q25 quality threshold and the strictest error-elimination algorithm, was used for CDR3 identification, clonotype clustering and error correction. A nonparametric unseen species model using Euler transformation provided a lower-bound estimate of total TCR beta diversity. TCRdb took the public reads, trimmed them with fastp at Q25, ran MiXCR for clone calling and kept in-frame beta chains. Identical CDR3 protein sequences are pooled into one entry, listed with their most common genes and DNA. TCRdb, not the authors, supplied the V and J calls. The sample profile shows 1,500,000 or so distinct CDR3 sequences; roughly 60% of them were found once. Jointly, the top ten make up over 5.5% of the sample.

About this clonotype: Which antigen it targets is not known. Per-nucleotide qualities are absent, and no much larger clonotype sits a single base away.

The CDR3 runs 13 amino acids, cysteine and phenylalanine included. The DNA shown is the 39-base CDR3, in frame from base 1. CDR1 SGDLS and CDR2 YYNGEE are derived from the germline V gene. Trimming removed 0 bases from V and 5 bases from J, leaving 9 bases between the germline ends. The roughly 39 donors, aged about 6 to 95 years, were systemically healthy Caucasian individuals from Russia. Each donor gave about 9.2 milliliters of peripheral blood, drawn into EDTA-treated Vacutainer tubes. Ficoll-Paque density-gradient centrifugation was used to isolate PBMCs, with at least 6 million per sample. Total RNA, at least 5 micrograms per sample, was extracted from PBMCs with Trizol reagent. The percentages of naive CD45RAhigh/CD27high T cells were determined by flow cytometry on a PBMC aliquot from every donor.

This TCR was sampled from a man younger than 35 in good health. The rearrangement joined TRBV9 to TRBJ2-7; the D gene cannot be named for sure. Sequences were obtained from blood. CDR3 sequence: CASSVGGLDEQYF. The DNA is as follows: TGTGCCAGCAGCGTAGGGGGTCTCGACGAGCAGTACTTC.